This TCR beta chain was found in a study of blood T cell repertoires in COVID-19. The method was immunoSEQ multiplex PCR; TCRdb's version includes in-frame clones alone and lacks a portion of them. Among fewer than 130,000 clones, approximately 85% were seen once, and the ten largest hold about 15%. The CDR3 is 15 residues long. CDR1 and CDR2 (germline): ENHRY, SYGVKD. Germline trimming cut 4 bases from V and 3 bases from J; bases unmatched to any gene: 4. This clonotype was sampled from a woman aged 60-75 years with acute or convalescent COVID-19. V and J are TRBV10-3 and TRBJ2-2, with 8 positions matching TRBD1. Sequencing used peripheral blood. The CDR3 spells CAISGGTGHTGELFF. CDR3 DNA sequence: TGTGCCATCAGTGGGGGGACAGGTCACACCGGGGAGCTGTTTTTT.